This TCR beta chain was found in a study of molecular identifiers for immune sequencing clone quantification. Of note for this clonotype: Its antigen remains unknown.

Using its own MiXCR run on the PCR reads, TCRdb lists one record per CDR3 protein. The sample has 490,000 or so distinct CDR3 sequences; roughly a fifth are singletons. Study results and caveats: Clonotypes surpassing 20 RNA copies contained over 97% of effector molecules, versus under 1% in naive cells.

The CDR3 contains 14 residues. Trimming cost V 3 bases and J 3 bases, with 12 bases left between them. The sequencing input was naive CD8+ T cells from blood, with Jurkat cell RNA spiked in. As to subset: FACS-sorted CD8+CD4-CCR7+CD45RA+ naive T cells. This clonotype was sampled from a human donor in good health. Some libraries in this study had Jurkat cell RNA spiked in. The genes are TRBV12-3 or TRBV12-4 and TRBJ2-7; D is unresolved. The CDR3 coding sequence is TGTGCCAGCAGTTTCGAGTCGACATTCTACGAGCAGTACTTC. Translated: CASSFESTFYEQYF.